This T cell receptor beta chain is drawn from a study of regulatory T cells in long-lasting Graves disease (dated by TCRdb to about 2021). As for the study more broadly: Antithyroid drugs had been taken for less than 3 months by newly diagnosed Graves' disease patients. TCR sequencing covered about 13 persistent and approximately 20 newly diagnosed Graves' disease patients, around 33 samples in total. Persistent Graves' disease patients were compared with newly diagnosed Graves' disease patients by peripheral blood TCR sequencing and RNA sequencing. The study took place in China and was registered as a clinical trial. The full study reports these points: TRBV28, TRBJ1-2 and TRBJ2-5 were preferentially used in persistent disease, while TRBV20-1 and TRBJ2-1 were favored in newly diagnosed disease. Persistent patients shared more public clonotypes among themselves (approximately 2,500) than newly diagnosed patients did (more than 950). The authors acknowledged the small sample size as a limitation that may reduce accuracy. Only the TCR beta chain was sequenced and analyzed. Persistent Graves' disease patients showed lower TCR Shannon entropy and fewer highly expanded clones than newly diagnosed patients, suggesting clonal expansion. The study examined only peripheral blood because the primary lesion, thyroid tissue, could not be accessed.

The germline V gene yields LGHNA for CDR1 and YSLEER for CDR2. Trimming removed 1 base from V and 10 bases from J, leaving 13 bases between the germline ends. From the cysteine up to the phenylalanine, the CDR3 has a length of 13 residues. Of the read, only the CDR3 DNA is kept; its 39 bases are in frame from base 1. Library method: multiplex PCR. Sequenced on an Illumina HiSeq 4000. CDR3 regions were amplified by Arm-PCR with iRepertoire HTBI primers to construct TCR beta libraries. Before sequencing, the PCR products underwent gel purification. The authors processed their data as follows. A total of 62 TRBV and 14 TRBJ segments were identified across samples and were used for gene usage analysis of CDR3 amino acid clonotypes. COPE and FqMerger were used to merge the filtered high-quality paired reads into contigs. Contigs were aligned with BLAST to IMGT TRBV, TRBD and TRBJ reference genes, and CDR3 was defined per IMGT. Highly expanded clones were defined as clonotypes with a frequency above 0.1%. Repertoire diversity was measured by Shannon entropy, and V-J evenness by the Gini coefficient. A clonotype was considered public if more than one individual shared it. The public sequencing data were trimmed at Q25 with fastp and processed into clonotypes with MiXCR by TCRdb, which kept only in-frame beta chains. Identical CDR3 protein sequences are pooled into one entry, listed with their most common genes and DNA. Clone size and V and J calls follow TCRdb, not the original study. For this sample there are 510,000 or so distinct CDR3 sequences; 12% appear just once. The ten largest clonotypes hold approximately 9.6% of the sample.

On this clonotype: The antigen it binds to is not known. No base quality values were provided; no much bigger clone lies one nucleotide off.

The time point label, read with the paper, signifies: newly diagnosed GD, antithyroid drugs for less than 3 months. For both TCR sequencing and RNA sequencing, RNA was extracted from PBMCs in TRIzol. Graves' disease was diagnosed according to American Thyroid Association guidelines. Recruitment of patients was carried out at an endocrinology department in Xi'an, China. From each patient, approximately 9.9 milliliters of peripheral blood was collected into an EDTA anticoagulant tube. Ficoll Paque Plus density gradient separation was used to isolate PBMCs, and no further T cell sorting was performed. An Agilent 2100 Bioanalyzer and agarose gel were used to check RNA quality, and a NanoDrop 2000 was used to measure RNA concentration. The same sample was also used in a study of T cells in Graves' hyperthyroidism and ophthalmopathy. According to the second study: Stable Graves' hyperthyroidism was defined as the absence of progression to ophthalmopathy over 18 months of follow-up. The hyperthyroidism patients were between 18 and 65 years old and newly diagnosed, with a disease duration of less than 2 months. Any patient with an uncontrolled infection, another autoimmune disease, pregnancy or lactation was excluded. Diagnoses were established on the basis of clinical symptoms, serum thyroxine and TRAb, thyroid ultrasound, and orbital computed tomography. A first-round RT-PCR of the TCR CDR3 used the HTBI primer set with the Qiagen OneStep RT-PCR kit. Most expanded thyroid clonotypes (frequency above 0.001) were also found in blood, which suggests that blood repertoires may mirror thyroid immune responses. A 13 V-J signature model separated ophthalmopathy from stable hyperthyroidism, with 87.88% sensitivity and just under 84% specificity in cross-validation and 80%/75% in testing. In validation, the model predicted progression to ophthalmopathy a median of 6.5 months before onset, with about 67% sensitivity and 72.22% specificity. To identify TCR V-J signatures that set the groups apart, the researchers used a discovery cohort of 100 patients, made up of 40 to 45 with Graves' ophthalmopathy and approximately 57 with stable Graves' hyperthyroidism. Prospective prediction of ophthalmopathy was tested in an independent validation cohort consisting of fewer than 20 hyperthyroidism patients and 15 or so patients who later progressed to ophthalmopathy. For training and testing, the 100 patients in the discovery cohort were randomly divided in a 7:3 ratio. The study also compared thyroid tissue and blood T-cell repertoires from 6 or 7 Graves' hyperthyroidism patients. Once sampling was done, hyperthyroidism patients were given methimazole at a starting dose of 30 mg daily, whereas ophthalmopathy patients were given high-dose intravenous methylprednisolone. Libraries were constructed in a second round of multiplex PCR, after which size selection and purification were performed. Libraries were sequenced paired-end with 100 bp reads on an Illumina HiSeq2000. Raw data were processed with SOAPnuke, discarding reads with adapters, uncalled bases, mean Phred below 15, or no exact constant-primer or identifier match. High-quality paired reads were merged with COPE v1.2.5, and unique nucleotide sequences were defined as clonotypes. MiTCR v1.1 was used to align the clonotypes against IMGT TRBV, TRBD and TRBJ reference segments. Only V-J combinations with frequency above 0.0001, covering roughly 99% of repertoires, were analysed. A TCS score was defined as the ratio of F50 (clonal expansion) to E x V (chaos), with BLOSUM62-based TCRdist applied between CDR3 peptides within each V-J. Welch's t-statistics and random forest reduced roughly 530 V-J features to 10 to 15, which were used in a naive Bayes classifier (R e1071). No statistical method was used to set the sample size in advance, and investigators knew the group allocation. TCR Vbeta CDR3 sequencing of approximately 140 peripheral blood samples (over 40 ophthalmopathy, 75 or so hyperthyroidism and some 17 progressor patients) is reported in the paper.

The chain couples TRBV4-3 to TRBJ1-1; the D gene identity is not certain. Sequences were derived from peripheral blood mononuclear cells (PBMCs), sampled at new diagnosis, from a patient treated with antithyroid drugs. This TCR derives from a woman in her twenties or thirties with Graves disease. Donor details come from another sample of the same person, matched by shared clones. The sequenced DNA is TGCGCCAGCAGCCAAGTCCCGTCTGGTGGAGCTTTCTTT. The translation is CASSQVPSGGAFF.